This T cell receptor beta chain was observed in a study of blood T cell repertoires in COVID-19. Study background: Both acute and convalescent COVID-19 samples were obtained from the United States, Italy and Spain.

CDR3 length: 16 amino acids. V dropped 4 bases and J dropped 6; count of bases not matched to a gene: 12. CDR1 SGDLS and CDR2 YYNGEE come from the germline V gene. The protocol was immunoSEQ multiplex PCR, while the TCRdb copy is restricted to in-frame clones and leaves out a portion. Of 200,000 to 250,000 clones in the sample, approximately 90% were seen once. Sample: PBMCs or T cells enriched from blood (not recorded which). The receptor was derived from a woman aged 18-29 years who had recovered from COVID-19. The chain couples TRBV9 to TRBJ2-2, with 7 nucleotides matching TRBD1. CDR3 coding DNA: TGTGCCAGCAGCCTCACTACAGGGGCCATGGCCGGGGAGCTGTTTTTT. It yields the protein CASSLTTGAMAGELFF. The variable domain in full, completed from reference TRBV9 and TRBJ2-2, reads DSGVTQTPKHLITATGQRVTLRCSPRSGDLSVYWYQQSLDQGLQFLIQYYNGEERAKGNILERFSAQQFPDLHSELNLSSLELGDSALYFCASSLTTGAMAGELFFGEGSRLTVL.